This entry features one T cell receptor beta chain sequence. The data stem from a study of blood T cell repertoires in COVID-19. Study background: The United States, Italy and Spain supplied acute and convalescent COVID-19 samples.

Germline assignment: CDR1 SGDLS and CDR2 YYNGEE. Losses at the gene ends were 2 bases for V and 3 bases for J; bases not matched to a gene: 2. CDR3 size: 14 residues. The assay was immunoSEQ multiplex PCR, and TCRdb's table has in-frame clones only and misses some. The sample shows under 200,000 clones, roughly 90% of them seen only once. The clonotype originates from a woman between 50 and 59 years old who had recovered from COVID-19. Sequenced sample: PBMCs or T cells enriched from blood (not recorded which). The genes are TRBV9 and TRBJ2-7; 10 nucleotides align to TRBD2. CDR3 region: CASSVSGGNYEQYF. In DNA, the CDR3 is TGTGCCAGCAGCGTTAGCGGGGGGAACTACGAGCAGTACTTC.